The clone carrying this T cell receptor beta chain showed up many times. The antigen is not known. This record belongs to a study of CD8 T cells in ankylosing spondylitis. The CDR3 length is 18 residues. In germline, CDR1 is SGHVS, CDR2 FQNEAQ. Trimming cost V 2 bases and J 0 bases; bases outside gene matches: 12. MiXCR, run by TCRdb on the 5' RACE reads, gives a single entry per CDR3 protein. The repertoire holds 150,000 to 200,000 distinct CDR3 sequences, with 13% as singletons. General observations from the study: As for the disease-linked clones, they showed a CD8+ phenotype and occurred at relatively low frequencies in peripheral blood. Within matched ankylosing spondylitis synovial fluid, disease-linked clones were reportedly significantly enriched. What appeared characteristic of ankylosing spondylitis blood was a TCR beta motif of several highly homologous variants.

This sequence joins TRBV7-8 and TRBJ1-2, with 7 bases fitting TRBD1. Sample: blood, either unsorted or a sorted T cell fraction (not recorded which). This sequence was found in a female donor with ankylosing spondylitis or in good health (not recorded which). The CDR3 coding sequence is TGTGCCAGCAGCTTACTCCCGACAGGGACTGCGGCTAACTATGGCTACACCTTC. It translates to CASSLLPTGTAANYGYTF. The full variable domain, completed using reference TRBV7-8 and TRBJ1-2, is GAGVSQSPRYKVAKRGQDVALRCDPISGHVSLFWYQQALGQGPEFLTYFQNEAQLDKSGLPSDRFFAERPEGSVSTLKIQRTQQEDSAVYLCASSLLPTGTAANYGYTFGSGTRLTVV.